This is a list of T cell receptor beta chains from one sample in a study of T cell repertoires in cytomegalovirus infection. TCRdb itself ran the reads through MiXCR, one entry per CDR3 protein. The sample holds 350,000 to 400,000 distinct CDR3 sequences, about 35% seen once. These receptors have no known antigen. Sequencing was performed on cultured PBMCs, taken from culture after CMV antigen stimulation. The source of these receptors is a human donor in good health (CMV status not recorded). Some clones in this sample may be carry-over from other donors' samples. Each CDR3 is given with its conserved first and last residue. The D gene is left open where the match is weak. Clone size is shown for a subset of rows, as once, few, many or a class of expanded clone.

D,V,length,J,size,DNA,CDR3
-,TRBV25-1,15,TRBJ2-7,-,TGTGCCAGCAGTGAAAGCCCCCCGCTCTCCTACGAGCAGTACTTC,CASSESPPLSYEQYF
TRBD1,TRBV19,13,TRBJ1-2,few,TGTGCCAGTAGTACCGACAGGGTTTACGGCTACACCTTC,CASSTDRVYGYTF
TRBD2,TRBV20-1,13,TRBJ2-3,-,TGCAGTGCTAGAGGGGGGGGACGGGATACGCAGTATTTT,CSARGGGRDTQYF
-,TRBV18,17,TRBJ2-3,-,TGTGCCAGCTCATCAACCGTTCAAAGAGGAGGTGCAGATACGCAGTATTTT,CASSSTVQRGGADTQYF
-,TRBV7-9,13,TRBJ2-5,many,TGTGCCAGCAGCTTATGGGGAGAAGAGACCCAGTACTTC,CASSLWGEETQYF
-,TRBV6-1,13,TRBJ1-6,once,TGTGCCAGCAGTGAAGGGGTTGATTCACCCCTCCACTTT,CASSEGVDSPLHF
-,TRBV7-9,16,TRBJ1-2,few,TGTGCCAGCAGCTTAGAGGCGACAGTAGCTAACTATGGCTACACCTTC,CASSLEATVANYGYTF
-,TRBV19,12,TRBJ1-2,once,TGTGCCAGTACCCCACGGGGGCATGGCTACACCTTC,CASTPRGHGYTF
-,TRBV10-3,15,TRBJ2-2,few,TGTGCCATCAGTACACACCGGAGCGATACCGGGGAGCTGTTTTTT,CAISTHRSDTGELFF
-,TRBV10-1,16,TRBJ2-2,few,TGCGCCAGCAGTGACTTAATCACCCCTAACACCGGGGAGCTGTTTTTT,CASSDLITPNTGELFF
-,TRBV6-1,14,TRBJ1-1,-,TGTGCCAGCATTGGGGGGGACTTGAACACTGAAGCTTTCTTT,CASIGGDLNTEAFF
TRBD2,TRBV7-6,16,TRBJ2-1,few,TGTGCCAGCAGCTCTCTGACTAGCGGGAGTAGTAGTGAGCAGTTCTTC,CASSSLTSGSSSEQFF
-,TRBV7-2,13,TRBJ2-3,few,TGTGCCAGCAGCTACTCTTTGGCAGATACGCAGTATTTT,CASSYSLADTQYF
TRBD2,TRBV28,12,TRBJ2-5,-,TGTGCCAGCAGGGGACCGGGGGGGACCCAGTACTTC,CASRGPGGTQYF
TRBD1,TRBV2,14,TRBJ1-6,-,TGTGCCAGCTCAGGGGGCGCAGATAATTCACCCCTCCACTTT,CASSGGADNSPLHF
TRBD2,TRBV20-1,14,TRBJ2-1,many,TGCAGTGCTAACGGACTAGCGGGATCCAATGAGCAGTTCTTC,CSANGLAGSNEQFF
TRBD2,TRBV11-3,15,TRBJ2-3,-,TGTGCCAGCAGCCCCGGACTAGCGCTCACAGATACGCAGTATTTT,CASSPGLALTDTQYF
TRBD2,TRBV19,15,TRBJ2-1,-,TGTGCCAGTAGTCACCAGGCGGGAGTCCGACGTGAGCAGTTCTTC,CASSHQAGVRREQFF
-,TRBV28,15,TRBJ2-7,few,TGTGCCAGCAGACCCGAGAGGGAAAGGGGCTACGAGCAGTACTTC,CASRPERERGYEQYF
-,TRBV4-1,16,TRBJ1-5,many,TGCGCCAGCAGCCAGAGGTTGACAGATAGGTATCAGCCCCAGCATTTT,CASSQRLTDRYQPQHF
-,TRBV7-6,13,TRBJ1-1,-,TGTGCCAGCAGCCAGGGCCCTGGGACTGAAGCTTTCTTT,CASSQGPGTEAFF
TRBD2,TRBV5-8,16,TRBJ2-1,-,TGTGCCAGCAGCTTCGACGGGAGGCCCTACTACAATGAGCAGTTCTTC,CASSFDGRPYYNEQFF
TRBD2,TRBV4-1,16,TRBJ2-3,-,TGCGCCAGCAGCCAAGCGGGACTAGCGGAGGTTGATACGCAGTATTTT,CASSQAGLAEVDTQYF
-,TRBV12-3/TRBV12-4,11,TRBJ2-5,few,TGTGCCAGCAGTATTGGGCGGACCCAGTACTTC,CASSIGRTQYF
TRBD2,TRBV19,15,TRBJ2-1,-,TGTGCCAGTAGTATCGGCGGGAGGATGCCCTCTGAGCAGTTCTTC,CASSIGGRMPSEQFF
-,TRBV11-2,16,TRBJ2-3,few,TGTGCCAGCAGCTTACGGCCGGACAGAAACACAGATACGCAGTATTTT,CASSLRPDRNTDTQYF
-,TRBV19,15,TRBJ1-2,-,TGTGCCAGTAGTATTAGGGCAGGACATAACTATGGCTACACCTTC,CASSIRAGHNYGYTF
TRBD2,TRBV7-6,17,TRBJ2-2,-,TGTGCCAGCAGAGGCCAGCGGGAGACACGGGGAACCGGGGAGCTGTTTTTT,CASRGQRETRGTGELFF
-,TRBV29-1,12,TRBJ1-2,few,TGCAGCGTTTATGGGGGCAACTATGGCTACACCTTC,CSVYGGNYGYTF
TRBD2,TRBV19,14,TRBJ2-2,few,TGTGCCAGTAGCGCCGGGACTAGGGCCGGGGAGCTGTTTTTT,CASSAGTRAGELFF
TRBD1,TRBV5-6,15,TRBJ2-5,many,TGTGCCAGCAGCTTGGCTGGCAGGGGGCAGGAGACCCAGTACTTC,CASSLAGRGQETQYF
TRBD1,TRBV7-2,17,TRBJ2-3,-,TGTGCCAGCAGCTCCACCTTGACAGGGTTCAGCACAGATACGCAGTATTTT,CASSSTLTGFSTDTQYF
TRBD1,TRBV7-6,15,TRBJ1-1,-,TGTGCCAGCAGCTCGACGGACAGGGTGAACACTGAAGCTTTCTTT,CASSSTDRVNTEAFF
-,TRBV4-3,14,TRBJ2-1,-,TGCGCCAGCAGCTCCGGATGGGGGGACAATGAGCAGTTCTTC,CASSSGWGDNEQFF
TRBD2,TRBV11-2,21,TRBJ2-1,once,TGTGCCAGCAGCTTACGGTTTCAGAAGCGGGAGGGGAGAATGTCCAACAATGAGCAGTTCTTC,CASSLRFQKREGRMSNNEQFF
TRBD2,TRBV20-1,14,TRBJ2-1,-,TGCAGTGCCCCGCCCGGCGGGAGATACAATGAGCAGTTCTTC,CSAPPGGRYNEQFF
TRBD2,TRBV15,16,TRBJ2-1,-,TGTGCCACCAGCACCCGACTGGCGGGAGGTCAGGATGAGCAGTTCTTC,CATSTRLAGGQDEQFF
-,TRBV28,16,TRBJ1-4,-,TGTGCCAGCAGTCCATCGTTGGGGCGGCCTAATGAAAAACTGTTTTTT,CASSPSLGRPNEKLFF
-,TRBV28,14,TRBJ1-3,-,TGTGCCAGCAGTTTTGGTCAGGTTAGAAACACCATATATTTT,CASSFGQVRNTIYF
-,TRBV7-2,14,TRBJ2-3,few,TGTGCCAGCAGCTCAGGACGTAGCACAGATACGCAGTATTTT,CASSSGRSTDTQYF
-,TRBV4-1,14,TRBJ2-2,-,TGCGCCAGCAGCCAAGAGCAGGGAGGCGGGGAGCTGTTTTTT,CASSQEQGGGELFF
-,TRBV7-2,18,TRBJ2-3,-,TGTGCCAGCAGCCACCAGGCGTCGGGGTCGTTGGGCACAGATAAGCAGTATTTT,CASSHQASGSLGTDKQYF
TRBD1,TRBV5-1,16,TRBJ2-7,few,TGCGCCAGCAGCTTGGGAGAGGGGGCTGCATCCTACGAGCAGTACTTC,CASSLGEGAASYEQYF
TRBD2,TRBV7-2,15,TRBJ2-3,few,TGTGCCAGCAGTCCCAGCGGGAGGACGTCGGATACGCAGTATTTT,CASSPSGRTSDTQYF
TRBD1,TRBV27,14,TRBJ1-6,once,TGTGCCAGCAGGTGGACAGGGAATAATTCACCCCTCCACTTT,CASRWTGNNSPLHF
TRBD2,TRBV6-2/TRBV6-3,17,TRBJ2-3,-,TGTGCCAGCAGCCAACCGGAGCGGGGTTTTTCCACAGATACGCAGTATTTT,CASSQPERGFSTDTQYF
-,TRBV20-1,16,TRBJ2-3,-,TGCAGTGCTCTACCGGCAGTGACCTCTCGCACAGATACGCAGTATTTT,CSALPAVTSRTDTQYF
TRBD2,TRBV4-1,18,TRBJ2-1,-,TGCGCCAGCAGCCTTTCCTTACCAACTAGCGGGGGGTACAATGAGCAGTTCTTC,CASSLSLPTSGGYNEQFF
-,TRBV20-1,14,TRBJ2-1,few,TGCAGTGCTACCCCACTACTAGGAATCAATGAGCAGTTCTTC,CSATPLLGINEQFF
-,TRBV7-9,12,TRBJ1-4,few,TGTGCCAGCAGCGGACAGAATGAAAAACTGTTTTTT,CASSGQNEKLFF